A selection of T cell receptor beta chains follows, all from one sample in a study of glioma-infiltrating T cells after dendritic cell vaccination. Data came from immunoSEQ multiplex PCR; TCRdb stores just in-frame clones and leaves some out. The repertoire includes 60,000 or so clones, roughly 86% of them detected once, and approximately 10% sits in the top ten. Sample: blood, taken after dendritic cell vaccination. The receptors stem from a human donor with glioblastoma. Both conserved end residues are part of each CDR3. A D gene is named only where the DNA matches it firmly. Size is stated for part of the rows, as once, few or many counts, or as a class when the clone is expanded.

j_call	clone_size	v_call	d_call	cdr3_aa	cdr3_nt
TRBJ2-2	-	TRBV9	TRBD2	CASSVATGGIGELFF	TGTGCCAGCAGCGTAGCTACCGGGGGGATCGGGGAGCTGTTTTTT
TRBJ2-1	few	TRBV13	TRBD2	CASSLASGGREQFF	TGTGCCAGCAGCTTGGCTAGCGGGGGGCGCGAGCAGTTCTTC
TRBJ2-3	-	TRBV29-1	TRBD2	CSVEGGLAGGPPDTQYF	TGCAGCGTTGAAGGGGGACTAGCGGGAGGGCCCCCAGATACGCAGTATTTT
TRBJ1-3	-	TRBV13	-	CASGQYRDTIYF	TGTGCCAGCGGCCAGTACAGGGACACCATATATTTT
TRBJ2-7	-	TRBV5-6	-	CASSLGDRDSNRYEQYF	TGTGCCAGCAGCTTGGGGGACCGGGACTCCAATCGCTACGAGCAGTACTTC
TRBJ1-2	few	TRBV6-5	TRBD1	CAASPDRAYGGYTF	TGTGCCGCGAGCCCCGACAGGGCATACGGAGGCTACACCTTC
TRBJ2-2	-	TRBV6-1	TRBD2	CASSELASGRSNTGELFF	TGTGCCAGCAGTGAATTGGCTAGCGGGAGGTCGAACACCGGGGAGCTGTTTTTT
TRBJ2-1	-	TRBV29-1	-	CSVGVYNEQFF	TGCAGCGTTGGAGTTTACAATGAGCAGTTCTTC
TRBJ1-1	-	TRBV25-1	TRBD1	CASSLPGTGVAEAFF	TGTGCCAGCAGTCTTCCCGGGACAGGGGTTGCTGAAGCTTTCTTT
TRBJ2-7	-	TRBV15	TRBD1	CATNEGQGVNYEQYF	TGTGCCACCAACGAGGGACAGGGGGTAAATTACGAGCAGTACTTC
TRBJ1-2	-	TRBV6-5	-	CASSYGVKQGYGYTF	TGTGCCAGCAGTTACGGGGTTAAACAGGGCTATGGCTACACCTTC
TRBJ2-7	-	TRBV4-1	TRBD1	CASSLSTGGSYEQYF	TGCGCCAGCAGCCTATCGACAGGGGGCTCGTACGAGCAGTACTTC
TRBJ2-7	-	TRBV7-8	TRBD1	CASIPGDRGNEQYF	TGTGCCAGCATCCCCGGGGACAGGGGTAACGAGCAGTACTTC
TRBJ2-1	-	TRBV13	TRBD2	CASSLEQTSGVHSYNEQFF	TGTGCCAGCAGCTTAGAGCAGACTAGCGGGGTCCACTCCTACAATGAGCAGTTCTTC
TRBJ2-7	-	TRBV18	TRBD2	CASSQRSGGYEQYF	TGTGCCAGCTCACAACGCAGCGGGGGCTACGAGCAGTACTTC
TRBJ2-5	-	TRBV19	-	CASSIFQDQETQYF	TGTGCCAGTAGTATATTCCAGGACCAAGAGACCCAGTACTTC
TRBJ1-2	-	TRBV7-9	-	CASSLAFQGNGYTF	TGTGCCAGCAGCTTAGCGTTCCAGGGAAACGGCTACACCTTC
TRBJ2-7	-	TRBV9	TRBD2	CASSVDPGLAFYEQYF	TGTGCCAGCAGCGTGGACCCGGGACTAGCTTTCTACGAGCAGTACTTC
TRBJ1-2	-	TRBV15	TRBD1	CATSSPGQGASYTF	TGTGCCACCAGCAGTCCGGGACAGGGGGCGAGCTACACCTTC
TRBJ1-1	-	TRBV18	-	CASSPPARGTEAFF	TGTGCCAGCTCACCTCCCGCGCGGGGCACTGAAGCTTTCTTT
TRBJ2-7	few	TRBV5-6	-	CASSLGETGFYEQYF	TGTGCCAGCAGCTTGGGGGAAACAGGGTTTTACGAGCAGTACTTC
TRBJ1-1	-	TRBV14	-	CASSQERDTEAFF	TGTGCCAGCAGCCAAGAACGGGACACTGAAGCTTTCTTT
TRBJ1-1	-	TRBV5-1	-	CASSFGGTMNTEAFF	TGCGCCAGCAGCTTCGGGGGGACCATGAACACTGAAGCTTTCTTT
TRBJ2-7	-	TRBV4-1	TRBD2	CASSFSRVSGDYEQYF	TGCGCCAGCAGCTTCTCAAGAGTTAGCGGGGATTACGAGCAGTACTTC
TRBJ1-2	-	TRBV5-5	-	CASWTGLLYGYTF	TGTGCCAGCTGGACGGGACTCCTCTATGGCTACACCTTC
TRBJ2-1	-	TRBV29-1	TRBD2	CSAGAGGFYNEQFF	TGCAGCGCCGGGGCGGGAGGGTTCTACAATGAGCAGTTCTTC
TRBJ2-3	-	TRBV12-5	TRBD1	CASGLTARAGTGHTGTQYF	TGTGCTAGTGGTTTGACGGCCCGGGCTGGGACAGGGCACACAGGTACGCAGTATTTT
TRBJ1-4	few	TRBV4-1	-	CASSQGHSGGGFTDEKLFF	TGCGCCAGCAGCCAAGGACACTCGGGGGGCGGTTTTACGGATGAAAAACTGTTTTTT
TRBJ1-3	-	TRBV11-3	TRBD1	CASSLAPGQSLSGNTIYF	TGTGCCAGCAGCTTAGCCCCGGGACAGAGTCTCTCTGGAAACACCATATATTTT
TRBJ1-2	-	TRBV29-1	-	CSVTPGLQGGYTF	TGCAGCGTGACCCCAGGACTCCAAGGTGGCTACACCTTC